The T cell receptor (beta chain) under discussion was sequenced for a study of OX40 agonist ivuxolimab in advanced cancers. Overall study: Having had anti-PD-1, anti-PD-L1 or anti-CTLA-4 therapy before was allowed, and roughly 40% had some.

This CDR3 is 16 amino acids long. Germline CDR1 LNHDA, CDR2 SQIVND (reference sequence). Trimming cost V 5 bases and J 4 bases; bases outside gene matches: 9. Study observations and caveats: Among the lowest peripheral clonal expansion occurred in 0.1-3.0 mg/kg partial responders.

Here immunoSEQ multiplex PCR was the method, and the copy in TCRdb shows in-frame clones only, minus some. Of more than 85,000 clones in the sample, 90% to 95% are singletons; the top ten hold 0.25% to 0.35%. Notes on this clone: Its target is unknown.

This chain uses TRBV19 with TRBJ2-2, with TRBD2 identical over 8 bases. The sequencing used CD4+ or CD8+ T cells sorted from blood, collected in a trial of the OX40 agonist ivuxolimab. The sequence was obtained from an adult with an advanced solid tumor such as melanoma, head and neck, liver or kidney cancer. Here the CDR3 reads CASSGGSGSGTGELFF. The DNA of the CDR3 is TGTGCCAGTAGTGGGGGAAGCGGGAGTGGCACCGGGGAGCTGTTTTTT.